The clone carrying this T cell receptor (beta chain) has a handful of counts. Library preparation (for TCRbeta) was performed with unique molecular identifiers. TCRdb re-analysed the PCR reads in MiXCR, keeping a single row per CDR3 protein. The sample lists about 980,000 distinct CDR3 sequences, about 29% occurring once. This specimen comes from a study of T-cell reconstitution after alpha-beta-depleted transplantation in children. Germline V gene data show CDR1 as SQVTM and CDR2 as ANQGSEA. The CDR3 is 16 amino acids. Trimming removed 7 bases at V and 7 bases at J, with 29 bases between. The chain joins TRBV29-1 to TRBJ2-7; D is possibly TRBD1 or TRBD2 (6 bases each). Sequencing was performed on PBMCs, mostly from graft donor cells, taken 360 days after TCRalphabeta/CD19-depleted stem cell transplant. This sequence originates from a boy younger than two who had a stem cell transplant for SCID, so the T cells may come from the graft donor. Here the CDR3 reads CSARGQGTSVLGEQYF. The DNA of the CDR3 is TGCAGCGCCCGGGGGCAGGGGACTTCCGTTCTGGGTGAGCAGTACTTC.